This TCR beta chain came from a study of cytomegalovirus exposure and HLA in healthy donors. Points from the study as a whole: It was confirmed in vitro that a few of the CMV-associated chains were specific for CMV antigens.

As to this clone: Its antigen remains unknown.

PCR involved 60 Vbeta and 13 Jbeta primers. Libraries were prepared by immunoSEQ multiplex PCR; TCRdb keeps only in-frame clonotypes and omits some of them. The sample includes about 130,000 clones, approximately 80% of them seen just once. This CDR3 has 14 amino acids. Per germline, CDR1 MNHEY and CDR2 SMNVEV (reference sequence). V dropped 3 bases and J dropped 9; count of bases not matched to a gene: 2. The clonotype originates from a woman aged 40 to 50 in good health and CMV-seronegative. The sequencing sample was made of PBMCs. The rearrangement joins TRBV27 to TRBJ2-1, with 13 bases aligning to TRBD2. In DNA form, the CDR3 reads TGTGCCAGCAGTTTGGGGACTAGCGGGATTGAGCAGTTCTTC. It translates to CASSLGTSGIEQFF.